These 24 T cell receptor beta chains came from one sample sequenced in a study of Tregs in tolerant kidney transplant recipients (dated by TCRdb to between 2018 and 2021). Library generation was performed with the immunoSEQ multiplex PCR assay. TCRdb took this table from immuneACCESS and kept in-frame rearrangements with V and J called. Such tables lack part of the clones; where checked against another copy, unresolved V genes explain under half of the gap, and the rest is unexplained. Recorded for this sample are hundreds of thousands of clones; about four fifths of them occurred a single time. Less than 0.75% of the sample belongs to the ten largest clones. The material sequenced was CD4+ T cells from blood. Receptors originate from a human donor in good health.

This chain uses TRBV6-1 with TRBJ2-5; D possibly corresponds to TRBD1 (5 bases). The CDR3 runs 13 residues. Trimming removed 7 bases from V and 6 bases from J, with 15 bases in between. Per the germline V gene, CDR1 is MNHNS and CDR2 is SASEGT. The CDR3 here is CASIRTGQKTQYF. DNA for the CDR3: TGTGCCAGCATCAGAACAGGCCAGAAGACCCAGTACTTC.

This clone was detected a few times. The chain recombines TRBV7-3 with TRBJ2-2; D unresolved. The CDR3 is 13 residues long. Germline CDR1 reads SGHTA; CDR2 reads FQGTGA. The V and J ends lost 3 bases and 6 bases respectively, with 8 bases between them. The CDR3 DNA sequence: TGTGCCAGCAGCTTCACCTCGTCCGGGGAGCTGTTTTTT. Its translation is CASSFTSSGELFF. Complete variable domain (other parts from reference TRBV7-3 and TRBJ2-2): GAGVSQTPSNKVTEKGKYVELRCDPISGHTALYWYRQSLGQGPEFLIYFQGTGAADDSGLPNDRFFAVRPEGSVSTLKIQRTERGDSAVYLCASSFTSSGELFFGEGSRLTVL.

This clone has a handful of counts. J is TRBJ2-5 and V is TRBV6-1, with TRBD2 matching over 7 bases. CDR1 MNHNS and CDR2 SASEGT come from the germline V gene. Trimming removed 6 bases from V and 2 bases from J; junction bases left unmatched: 9. The CDR3 totals 15 residues. In DNA, the CDR3 is TGTGCCAGCAGACTAGCGTTGGGGGGGCAAGAGACCCAGTACTTC. Amino acids: CASRLALGGQETQYF.

This chain uses TRBV5-4 with TRBJ1-4; 9 positions match TRBD1. The CDR3 totals 16 residues. From germline, CDR1 is SGHNT and CDR2 YYREEE (reference sequence). Germline trimming cut 0 bases from V and 7 bases from J; bases unmatched to any gene: 7. CDR3 residues: CASSLGPTGGSEKLFF. The CDR3 coding sequence is TGTGCCAGCAGCTTGGGACCGACAGGGGGTAGTGAAAAACTGTTTTTT.

This clone was seen a handful of times. Distinct nucleotide sequences in the sample also encode this CDR3. The chain links TRBV5-1 to TRBJ1-1; D may be TRBD1 (5 bases). V lost 4 bases and J 0 bases, leaving 7 bases between the germline ends. Germline lookup yields CDR1 SGHRS and CDR2 YFSETQ. The CDR3 totals 13 residues. The CDR3 here is CASSEGMNTEAFF. CDR3 nucleotide sequence: TGCGCCAGCAGCGAGGGGATGAACACTGAAGCTTTCTTT.

The rearrangement joins TRBV9 to TRBJ2-2; 13 positions agree with TRBD2. Germline CDR1 and CDR2: SGDLS and YYNGEE. The length of the CDR3 is 18 residues. Trimming cost V 4 bases and J 7 bases; bases outside gene matches: 13. In nucleotides, the CDR3 is TGTGCCAGCAGCCCCCGGACTAGCGGGGGACCGTCGGGCGGGGAGCTGTTTTTT. This gives the protein CASSPRTSGGPSGGELFF. The entire variable domain, with the rest obtained from reference TRBV9 and TRBJ2-2, is as follows: DSGVTQTPKHLITATGQRVTLRCSPRSGDLSVYWYQQSLDQGLQFLIQYYNGEERAKGNILERFSAQQFPDLHSELNLSSLELGDSALYFCASSPRTSGGPSGGELFFGEGSRLTVL.

V gene TRBV5-1 combines with J gene TRBJ2-3; D possibly corresponds to TRBD2 (5 bases). The V gene's germline CDR1 is SGHRS and CDR2 YFSETQ. The CDR3 length is 13 residues. The V and J ends lost 3 bases and 0 bases respectively, with 5 bases between them. CDR3 in amino acids: CASSWESTDTQYF. CDR3 coding DNA: TGCGCCAGCAGCTGGGAGAGCACAGATACGCAGTATTTT.

The chain joins TRBV2 to TRBJ2-2; 7 bases agree with TRBD1. With 6 bases clipped from V and 6 bases from J, the junction kept 7 bases outside the gene matches. Looked up from germline, CDR1 is SNHLY and CDR2 is FYNNEI. CDR3 length: 14 residues. CDR3 DNA: TGTGCCAGCAGGAGCGACAGGGCGTCCGGGGAGCTGTTTTTT. The encoded protein is CASRSDRASGELFF. The complete variable domain, with remaining parts taken from reference TRBV2 and TRBJ2-2, reads EPEVTQTPSHQVTQMGQEVILRCVPISNHLYFYWYRQILGQKVEFLVSFYNNEISEKSEIFDDQFSVERPDGSNFTLKIRSTKLEDSAMYFCASRSDRASGELFFGEGSRLTVL.

This rearrangement joins TRBV7-3 to TRBJ1-1; 7 nucleotides match TRBD1. The CDR3 is 15 residues long. CDR1 is SGHTA and CDR2 is FQGTGA in the germline V gene. The junction had 4 bases not matched to a gene; V was cut back by 1 base and J by 2 bases. The CDR3 loop is CASSLMAGGNTEAFF. The CDR3 DNA reads TGTGCCAGCAGCTTAATGGCAGGGGGAAACACTGAAGCTTTCTTT.

The rearrangement uses TRBV6-6 and TRBJ1-2, with a tentative D call TRBD1 (5 bases). CDR3 length equals 14 residues. CDR1 MNHNY and CDR2 SVGAGI come from the germline V gene (reference sequence). Trimming took 0 bases from V and 8 from J, leaving 13 bases between them. The CDR3 is CASSYSGAPRGYTF. In DNA, the CDR3 is TGTGCCAGCAGTTACTCAGGGGCGCCGCGGGGCTACACCTTC.

The chain recombines TRBV21-1 with TRBJ1-5; the table's TRBD1 call for D was not verified on the DNA. TRBV21-1 is a pseudogene segment. This CDR3 contains 18 residues. This CDR3 is CASSKVPPGRGRWQPQHF. Here the CDR3 DNA reads TGTGCCAGCAGCAAAGTCCCCCCAGGCAGGGGGCGGTGGCAGCCCCAGCATTTT.

This rearrangement joins TRBV9 to TRBJ1-6; tentative D call: TRBD1 (6 bases). The CDR3 has 15 amino acids. With 0 bases removed from V and 10 bases from J, the gap between germline ends came to 14 bases. In germline, CDR1 is SGDLS, CDR2 YYNGEE. CDR3: CASSVGQGKDSPLHF. CDR3 nucleotides: TGTGCCAGCAGCGTAGGGCAGGGGAAGGACTCACCCCTCCACTTT.

The CDR3 coding sequence is TGTGCCAGCAGTGAAGTATGGGTTTATGGCTACACCTTC. This translates into CASSEVWVYGYTF. The V gene is TRBV6-1, the J gene TRBJ1-2, with no clear D. CDR1 and CDR2 (germline): MNHNS, SASEGT. V shed 1 base and J shed 5 bases, with 8 bases lying between them. This CDR3 is built from 13 residues.

The chain is built from TRBV9 and TRBJ1-6; TRBD1 aligns across 10 bases. J lost 10 bases, V lost 4 bases, and 8 bases had no gene match. The CDR3 spans 15 residues. The germline V gene encodes CDR1 SGDLS and CDR2 YYNGEE. The CDR3, as DNA: TGTGCCAGCAGCTCGCATGGGACAGGGGAATCACCCCTCCACTTT. It yields the protein CASSSHGTGESPLHF.

The gene calls are TRBV7-9 and TRBJ2-3; perhaps TRBD1 as D (6 bases). Germline V CDR1 and CDR2: SEHNR, FQNEAQ (reference sequence). The germline V and J ends were trimmed by 7 bases and 5 bases, with 16 bases remaining between them. This CDR3 is 14 amino acids long. The CDR3 reads CASNEQGLIDTQYF. DNA for the CDR3: TGTGCCAGCAACGAACAGGGTTTGATAGATACGCAGTATTTT.

CDR3 protein: CASSLRGDTSTDTQYF. For the CDR3, the DNA is TGTGCCAGCAGCTTAAGAGGAGACACTAGCACAGATACGCAGTATTTT. The chain carries TRBV7-9 and TRBJ2-3, with unresolved D. Trimming pared 2 bases from V and 0 bases from J, leaving 12 bases between. This CDR3 has 16 amino acids. Germline values: CDR1 SEHNR, CDR2 FQNEAQ (reference sequence). The whole variable domain, remainder taken from reference TRBV7-9 and TRBJ2-3, is DTGVSQNPRHKITKRGQNVTFRCDPISEHNRLYWYRQTLGQGPEFLTYFQNEAQLEKSRLLSDRFSAERPKGSFSTLEIQRTEQGDSAMYLCASSLRGDTSTDTQYFGPGTRLTVL.

J is TRBJ2-7 and V is TRBV18; TRBD1 agrees at 10 bases. CDR3 size: 17 residues. Trimming took 5 bases from V and 2 from J; bases not matched to a gene: 12. Looked up from germline, CDR1 is KGHSH and CDR2 is LQKENI. The CDR3: CASSATGTGAITYEQYF. DNA of the CDR3: TGTGCCAGCTCAGCAACCGGGACAGGGGCGATAACCTACGAGCAGTACTTC. Looking up the rest from reference TRBV18 and TRBJ2-7 gives the full variable domain: NAGVMQNPRHLVRRRGQEARLRCSPMKGHSHVYWYRQLPEEGLKFMVYLQKENIIDESGMPKERFSAEFPKEGPSILRIQQVVRGDSAAYFCASSATGTGAITYEQYFGPGTRLTVT.

This chain links TRBV11-1 with TRBJ2-1, with D possibly being TRBD1 or TRBD2 (5 bases each). The CDR3 covers 16 residues. Per germline, CDR1 SGHAT and CDR2 FQDESV (reference sequence). Between the trimmed V and J ends, which lost 1 base and 0 bases, there was a span of 10 bases. As DNA, the CDR3 is TGTGCCAGCAGCTTAGGGGACCTGAGCTCCTACAATGAGCAGTTCTTC. Translated: CASSLGDLSSYNEQFF.

The chain is built from TRBV9 and TRBJ2-7; D is unclear. V gave up 6 bases and J gave up 1 base, with 11 bases separating them. Germline V gene lookup returns CDR1 SGDLS and CDR2 YYNGEE. The CDR3 has 13 residues. The CDR3 is CASTGEGSYEQYF. CDR3 bases: TGTGCCAGCACAGGAGAAGGATCCTACGAGCAGTACTTC. The variable domain in full, with the rest retrieved from reference TRBV9 and TRBJ2-7, is DSGVTQTPKHLITATGQRVTLRCSPRSGDLSVYWYQQSLDQGLQFLIQYYNGEERAKGNILERFSAQQFPDLHSELNLSSLELGDSALYFCASTGEGSYEQYFGPGTRLTVT.

The V and J genes are TRBV5-1 and TRBJ2-7; D not certain. V lost 0 bases, J lost 0 bases, and 7 bases lay in between. This CDR3 is built from 14 residues. Looked up from germline, CDR1 is SGHRS and CDR2 is YFSETQ. The CDR3 here is CASSLGAVSYEQYF. Written as DNA, the CDR3 is TGCGCCAGCAGCTTGGGCGCAGTCTCCTACGAGCAGTACTTC.

CDR3 DNA: TGTGCCATCAGTGAACAAGCGGGTCAGGAGACCCAGTACTTC. This gives the protein CAISEQAGQETQYF. The chain uses TRBV10-3 and TRBJ2-5; TRBD2 might be the D (6 bases). CDR3 length equals 14 residues. Germline V gene lookup returns CDR1 ENHRY and CDR2 SYGVKD. V lost 3 bases and J 5 bases, leaving 13 bases between the germline ends.

The V call is TRBV5-1, the J call TRBJ2-3; perhaps TRBD1 as D (7 bases). V was pared by 4 bases and J by 2 bases, with 14 bases between. The CDR3 has 15 amino acids. Germline V CDR1 and CDR2: SGHRS, YFSETQ. CDR3 sequence reads: CASSPGGGNTDTQYF. The CDR3 nucleotides are TGCGCCAGCAGCCCCGGAGGGGGCAACACAGATACGCAGTATTTT.

This rearrangement joins TRBV9 to TRBJ2-3; tentatively, D is TRBD2 (6 bases). The CDR3 consists of 16 residues. CDR1 is SGDLS, CDR2 YYNGEE, per germline. V was cut by 3 bases and J by 3 bases, with 17 bases left in between. The CDR3 is CASSGSLAPLTDTQYF. The CDR3, as DNA: TGTGCCAGCAGCGGCTCACTAGCCCCTCTGACAGATACGCAGTATTTT.

This rearrangement joins TRBV5-1 to TRBJ2-7; 9 positions agree with TRBD1. Germline V gene lookup returns CDR1 SGHRS and CDR2 YFSETQ. The CDR3 totals 17 residues. Trimming removed 0 bases from V and 0 bases from J; junction bases left unmatched: 7. CDR3 sequence: CASSLATAGQGSYEQYF. DNA of the CDR3: TGCGCCAGCAGCTTGGCCACGGCGGGACAGGGCTCCTACGAGCAGTACTTC. Together with reference TRBV5-1 and TRBJ2-7, the CDR3 gives the full variable domain: KAGVTQTPRYLIKTRGQQVTLSCSPISGHRSVSWYQQTPGQGLQFLFEYFSETQRNKGNFPGRFSGRQFSNSRSEMNVSTLELGDSALYLCASSLATAGQGSYEQYFGPGTRLTVT.